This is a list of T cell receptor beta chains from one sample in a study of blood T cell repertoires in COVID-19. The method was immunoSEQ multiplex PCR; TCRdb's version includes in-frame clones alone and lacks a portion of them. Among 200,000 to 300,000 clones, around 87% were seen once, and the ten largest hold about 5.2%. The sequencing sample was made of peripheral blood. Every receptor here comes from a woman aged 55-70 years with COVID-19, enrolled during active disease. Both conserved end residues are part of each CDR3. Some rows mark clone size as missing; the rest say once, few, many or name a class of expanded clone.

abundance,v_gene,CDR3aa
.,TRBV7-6,CASSLGGVNTGELFF
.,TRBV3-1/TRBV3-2,CASRRGYTGELFF
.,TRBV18,CASSGAGNSYNEQFF
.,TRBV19,CASSAGFGGYTF
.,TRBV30,CAWCLAGGVNEQFF
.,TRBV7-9,CATSGRGGGKNIQYF
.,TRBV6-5,CASNPSGGRTYEQYF
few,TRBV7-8,CASRALGDYNEQFF
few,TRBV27,CASSLLRATSTDTQYF
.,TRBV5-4,CASSLPTSGVGNTQYF
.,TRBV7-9,CASSLGGLAGATEQFF
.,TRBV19,CASSRHRGRNEKLFF
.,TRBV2,CASSLGQGSSYTF
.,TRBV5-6,CASSWGTGDLGNQPQHF
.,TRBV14,CASSQMGLAGSGNTIYF
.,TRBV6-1,CASSETPRNTIYF
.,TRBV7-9,CASSLIRDRFNEKLFF
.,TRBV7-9,CASSGDSSNYGYTF
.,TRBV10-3,CAIRETGDSYNEQFF
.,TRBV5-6,CASSLVSGRLNTEAFF
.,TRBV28,CASSLMGQGAGGNTIYF
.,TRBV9,CASSVVPDNEQFF
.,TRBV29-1,CSARDRGYEQYF
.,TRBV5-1,CASSIRDRGNTEAFF
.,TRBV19,CASSRIKGVTLDEAFF
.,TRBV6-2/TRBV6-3,CASSYTSRRQGEETQYF